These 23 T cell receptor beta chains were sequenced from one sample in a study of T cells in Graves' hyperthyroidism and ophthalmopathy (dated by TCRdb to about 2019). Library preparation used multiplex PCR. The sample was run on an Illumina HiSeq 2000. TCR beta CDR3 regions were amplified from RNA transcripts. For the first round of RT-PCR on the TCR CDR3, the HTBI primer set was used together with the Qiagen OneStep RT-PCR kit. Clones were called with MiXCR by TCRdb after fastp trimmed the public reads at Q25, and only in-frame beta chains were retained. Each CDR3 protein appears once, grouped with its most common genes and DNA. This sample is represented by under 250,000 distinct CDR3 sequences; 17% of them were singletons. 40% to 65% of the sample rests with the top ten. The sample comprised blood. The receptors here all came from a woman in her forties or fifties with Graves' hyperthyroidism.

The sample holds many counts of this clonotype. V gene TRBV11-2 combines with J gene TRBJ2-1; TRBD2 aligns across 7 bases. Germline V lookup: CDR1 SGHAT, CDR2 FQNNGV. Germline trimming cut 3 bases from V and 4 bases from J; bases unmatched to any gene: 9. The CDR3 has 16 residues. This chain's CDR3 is CASSFPSSGVYNEQFF. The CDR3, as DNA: TGTGCCAGCAGCTTCCCCTCGAGCGGGGTATACAATGAGCAGTTCTTC. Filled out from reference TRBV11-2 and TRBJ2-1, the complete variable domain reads EAGVAQSPRYKIIEKRQSVAFWCNPISGHATLYWYQQILGQGPKLLIQFQNNGVVDDSQLPKDRFSAERLKGVDSTLKIQPAKLEDSAVYLCASSFPSSGVYNEQFFGPGTRLTVL.

CDR3 nucleotides: TGTGCCAGCAGCTCTGGCGATGGCTACACCTTC. This encodes CASSSGDGYTF. This chain joins TRBV7-3 and TRBJ1-2, with unresolved D. Germline CDR1 reads SGHTA; CDR2 reads FQGTGA. The CDR3 is made up of 11 amino acids. With 4 bases removed from V and 6 bases from J, the gap between germline ends came to 6 bases. Together with reference TRBV7-3 and TRBJ1-2, the CDR3 gives the full variable domain: GAGVSQTPSNKVTEKGKYVELRCDPISGHTALYWYRQSLGQGPEFLIYFQGTGAADDSGLPNDRFFAVRPEGSVSTLKIQRTERGDSAVYLCASSSGDGYTFGSGTRLTVV.

The CDR3 coding sequence is TGTGCCAGCAGTTTAGAATCGGGACAGGCGACCTTCGGGAGGGCCTACGAGCAGTACTTC. It translates to CASSLESGQATFGRAYEQYF. The V and J genes are TRBV27 and TRBJ2-7; D possibly matches TRBD1 or TRBD2 (8 bases each). The CDR3 runs 20 residues. The germline CDR1 and CDR2 sequences are MNHEY and SMNVEV (reference sequence). V lost 2 bases and J 2 bases, leaving 28 bases between the germline ends.

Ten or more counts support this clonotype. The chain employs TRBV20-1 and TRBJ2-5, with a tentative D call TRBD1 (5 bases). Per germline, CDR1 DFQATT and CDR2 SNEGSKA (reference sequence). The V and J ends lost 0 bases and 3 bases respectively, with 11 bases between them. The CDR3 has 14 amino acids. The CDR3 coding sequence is TGCAGTGCTAGAGATCTCGGCAGGGAAGAGACCCAGTACTTC. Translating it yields CSARDLGREETQYF.

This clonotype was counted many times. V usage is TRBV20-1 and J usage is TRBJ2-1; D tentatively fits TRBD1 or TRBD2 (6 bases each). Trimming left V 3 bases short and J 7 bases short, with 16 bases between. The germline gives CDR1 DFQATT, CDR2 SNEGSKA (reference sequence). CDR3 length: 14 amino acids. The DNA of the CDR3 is TGCAGTGCTAGGGGACTTCACCAGGGGAATGAGCAGTTCTTC. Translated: CSARGLHQGNEQFF.

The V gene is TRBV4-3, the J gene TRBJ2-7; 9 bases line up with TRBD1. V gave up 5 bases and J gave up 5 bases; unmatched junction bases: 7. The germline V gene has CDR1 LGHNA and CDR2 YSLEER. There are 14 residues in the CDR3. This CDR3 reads CASSSGTGRDEQYF. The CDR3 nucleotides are TGCGCCAGCAGCAGCGGGACAGGGAGGGACGAGCAGTACTTC.

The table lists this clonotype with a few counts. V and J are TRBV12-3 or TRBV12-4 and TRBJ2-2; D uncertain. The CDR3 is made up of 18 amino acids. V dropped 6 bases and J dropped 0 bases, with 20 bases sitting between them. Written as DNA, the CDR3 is TGTGCCAGCAGCCCCCCCAAAGTCCTAATCTCGAACACCGGGGAGCTGTTTTTT. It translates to CASSPPKVLISNTGELFF.

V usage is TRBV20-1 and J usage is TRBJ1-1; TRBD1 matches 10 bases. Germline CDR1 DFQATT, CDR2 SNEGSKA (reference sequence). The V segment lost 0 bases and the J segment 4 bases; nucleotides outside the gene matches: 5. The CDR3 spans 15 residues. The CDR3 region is CSARDRQGAGTEAFF. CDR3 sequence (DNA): TGCAGTGCTAGAGATCGACAGGGGGCAGGCACTGAAGCTTTCTTT.

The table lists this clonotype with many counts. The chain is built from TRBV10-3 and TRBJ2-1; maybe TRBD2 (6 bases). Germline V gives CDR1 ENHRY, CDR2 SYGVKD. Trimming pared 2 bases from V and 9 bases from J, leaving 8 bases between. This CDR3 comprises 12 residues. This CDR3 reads CAISEGLTEQFF. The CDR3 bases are TGTGCCATCAGTGAGGGACTAACTGAGCAGTTCTTC.

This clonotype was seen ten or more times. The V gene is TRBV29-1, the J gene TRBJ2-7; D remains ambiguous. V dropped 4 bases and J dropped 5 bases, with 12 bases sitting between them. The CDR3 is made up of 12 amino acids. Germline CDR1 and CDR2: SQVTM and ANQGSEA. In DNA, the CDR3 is TGCAGCGTTGTGTCCCGATACGACGAGCAGTACTTC. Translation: CSVVSRYDEQYF.

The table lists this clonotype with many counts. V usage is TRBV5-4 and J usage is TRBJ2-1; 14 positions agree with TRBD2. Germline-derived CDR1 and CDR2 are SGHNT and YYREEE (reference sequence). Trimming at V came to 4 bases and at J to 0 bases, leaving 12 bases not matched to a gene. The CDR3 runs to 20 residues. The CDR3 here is CASSRGLAGALKSSYNEQFF. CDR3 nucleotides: TGTGCCAGCAGCCGGGGACTAGCGGGAGCACTCAAAAGCTCCTACAATGAGCAGTTCTTC.

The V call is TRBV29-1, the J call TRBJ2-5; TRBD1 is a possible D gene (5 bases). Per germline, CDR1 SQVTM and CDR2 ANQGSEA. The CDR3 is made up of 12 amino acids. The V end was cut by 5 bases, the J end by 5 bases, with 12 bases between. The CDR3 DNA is TGCAGCGTTTACAGGCAAGCCGAGACCCAGTACTTC. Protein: CSVYRQAETQYF.

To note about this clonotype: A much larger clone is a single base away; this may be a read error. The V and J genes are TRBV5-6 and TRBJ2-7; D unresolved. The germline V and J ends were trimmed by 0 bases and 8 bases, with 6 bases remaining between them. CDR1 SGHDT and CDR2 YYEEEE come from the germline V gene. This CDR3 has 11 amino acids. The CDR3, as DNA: TGTGCCAGCAGCTTGGGAGCTCAGCAGTACTTC. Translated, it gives CASSLGAQQYF.

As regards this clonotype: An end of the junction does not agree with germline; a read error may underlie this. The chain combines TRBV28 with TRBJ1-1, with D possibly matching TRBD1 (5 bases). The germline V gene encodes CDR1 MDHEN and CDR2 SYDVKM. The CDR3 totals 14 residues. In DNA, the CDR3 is TGTGCCAGCAAGACCAGGGTGACGGTGGTTGAAGCGTTCTTT. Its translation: CASKTRVTVVEAFF.

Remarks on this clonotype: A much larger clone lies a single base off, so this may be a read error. The DNA for the CDR3 is TGTGCCAGCAGTGAGGGACTAACGGACTCCTACGAGCAGTACTTC. Translation gives CASSEGLTDSYEQYF. The chain employs TRBV5-5 and TRBJ2-7, with TRBD2 matching 7 bases. With 5 bases clipped from V and 0 bases from J, the junction kept 8 bases outside the gene matches. In germline, CDR1 is SGHKS, CDR2 YYEKEE (reference sequence). This CDR3 contains 15 residues.

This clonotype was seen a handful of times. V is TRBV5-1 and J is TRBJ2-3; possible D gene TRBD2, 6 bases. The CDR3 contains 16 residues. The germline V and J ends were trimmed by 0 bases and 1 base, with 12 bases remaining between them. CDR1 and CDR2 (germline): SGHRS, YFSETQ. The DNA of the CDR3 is TGCGCCAGCAGCTTGGCCGGGGTAGCGGGCACAGATACGCAGTATTTT. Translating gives CASSLAGVAGTDTQYF.

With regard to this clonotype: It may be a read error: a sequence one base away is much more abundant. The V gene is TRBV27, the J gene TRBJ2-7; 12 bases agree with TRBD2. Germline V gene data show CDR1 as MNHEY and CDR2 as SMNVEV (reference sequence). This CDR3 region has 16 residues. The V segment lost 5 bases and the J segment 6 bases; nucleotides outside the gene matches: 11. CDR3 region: CASSPWRTSGVVEQYF. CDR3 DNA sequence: TGTGCCAGCAGTCCATGGCGGACTAGCGGGGTAGTCGAGCAGTACTTC.

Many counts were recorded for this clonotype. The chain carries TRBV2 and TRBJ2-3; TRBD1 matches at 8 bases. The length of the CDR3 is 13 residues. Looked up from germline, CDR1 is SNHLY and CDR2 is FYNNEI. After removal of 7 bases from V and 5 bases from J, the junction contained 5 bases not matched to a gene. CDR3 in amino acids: CASNDRGRDTQYF. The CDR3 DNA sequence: TGTGCCAGCAATGACAGGGGTAGAGATACGCAGTATTTT.

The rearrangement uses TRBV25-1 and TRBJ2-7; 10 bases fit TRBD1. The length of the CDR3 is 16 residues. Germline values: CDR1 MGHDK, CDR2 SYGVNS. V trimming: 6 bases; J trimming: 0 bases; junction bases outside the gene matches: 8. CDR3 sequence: CASSPSRQGASYEQYF. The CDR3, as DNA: TGTGCCAGCAGCCCTTCCCGACAGGGGGCCTCCTACGAGCAGTACTTC.

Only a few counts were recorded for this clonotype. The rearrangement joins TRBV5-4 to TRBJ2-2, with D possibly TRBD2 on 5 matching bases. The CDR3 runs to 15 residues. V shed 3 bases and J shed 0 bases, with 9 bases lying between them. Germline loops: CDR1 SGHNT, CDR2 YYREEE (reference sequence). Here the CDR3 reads CASSSSGPNTGELFF. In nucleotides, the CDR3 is TGTGCCAGCAGCTCAAGCGGACCGAACACCGGGGAGCTGTTTTTT.

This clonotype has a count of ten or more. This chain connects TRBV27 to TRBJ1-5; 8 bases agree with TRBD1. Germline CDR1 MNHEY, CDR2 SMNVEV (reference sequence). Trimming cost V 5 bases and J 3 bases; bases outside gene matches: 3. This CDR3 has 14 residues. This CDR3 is CASSRTGYNQPQHF. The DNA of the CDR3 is TGTGCCAGCAGTAGGACAGGGTACAATCAGCCCCAGCATTTT.

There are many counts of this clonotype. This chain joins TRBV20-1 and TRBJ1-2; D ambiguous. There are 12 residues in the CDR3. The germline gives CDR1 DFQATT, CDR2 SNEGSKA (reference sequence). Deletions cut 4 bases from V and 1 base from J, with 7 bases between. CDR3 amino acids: CSATRDNYGYTF. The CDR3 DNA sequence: TGCAGTGCTACCAGAGATAACTATGGCTACACCTTC.

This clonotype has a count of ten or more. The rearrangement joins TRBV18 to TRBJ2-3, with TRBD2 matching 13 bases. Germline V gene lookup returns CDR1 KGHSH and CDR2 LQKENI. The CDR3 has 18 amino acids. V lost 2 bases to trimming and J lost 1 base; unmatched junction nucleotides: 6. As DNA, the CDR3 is TGTGCCAGCTCACCATCGAGGACTAGCGGGGGAGGCACAGATACGCAGTATTTT. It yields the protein CASSPSRTSGGGTDTQYF.